This TCR beta chain is drawn from a study of T cell responses to AZD1222 COVID-19 vaccine. The study's findings and limits: Among vaccine-associated CD4 TCRs, coverage spanned spike, with dominance at 160-218 and 743-854.

Using immunoSEQ multiplex PCR, the repertoire was profiled, and TCRdb retains in-frame clones only, with some absent. The data contain fewer than 150,000 clones, approximately 88% of them singletons. On this clone itself: Its specificity is unknown.

Sequencing was performed on peripheral blood, taken on day 0 of AZD1222 vaccination. The receptor comes from an adult in good health.

The DNA for the CDR3 is TGTGCCAGCAGTTACTTGGGGCGGGGGAGCAACAATGAGCAGTTCTTC. Translated: CASSYLGRGSNNEQFF. The chain has TRBV6-5 and TRBJ2-1; 7 bases line up with TRBD2. The CDR3 has 16 residues. J gave up 5 bases and V 1 base, and 8 bases lay outside the gene matches. In germline, CDR1 is MNHEY, CDR2 SVGAGI.